What follows are 20 T cell receptor beta chains derived from one specimen sequenced in a study of blood T cell repertoires in COVID-19. Data came from immunoSEQ multiplex PCR; TCRdb stores just in-frame clones and leaves some out. Of a few hundred thousand clones detected, 90% appear once; the ten largest clones hold roughly 2.2%. Sample: peripheral blood. These receptors were obtained from an older woman with COVID-19, enrolled during active disease.

Note on this clone: At one of its ends the junction is not consistent with the germline gene, which may arise from a read error. The CDR3 sequence is CASSSWDRGRNF. Here the CDR3 DNA reads TGTGCCAGCAGTTCTTGGGACAGGGGGCGAAACTTC. The chain links TRBV28 to TRBJ2-7; TRBD1 aligns across 12 bases. Germline CDR1 is MDHEN and CDR2 is SYDVKM. The CDR3 is 12 residues long.

The V and J genes are TRBV4-1 and TRBJ2-3, with 12 nucleotides matching TRBD2. The CDR3 consists of 17 residues. Trimming removed 1 base from V and 2 bases from J; junction bases left unmatched: 4. The germline gives CDR1 MGHRA, CDR2 YSYEKL. The CDR3 coding sequence is TGCGCCAGCAGCCAAGCTAGCGGGGGGGGCACCACAGATACGCAGTATTTT. Its translation is CASSQASGGGTTDTQYF.

The V and J genes are TRBV7-2 and TRBJ1-4, with D uncertain. The CDR3 runs to 13 residues. Trimming removed 2 bases from V and 8 bases from J, with 9 bases in between. Germline assignment: CDR1 SGHTA and CDR2 FQGNSA. CDR3 nucleotides: TGTGCCAGCAGCTTACGCGGGGTGGAAAAACTGTTTTTT. It codes for CASSLRGVEKLFF.

In nucleotides, the CDR3 is TGTGCCACCTCGGTTGGTCTGAACACTGAAGCTTTCTTT. It specifies CATSVGLNTEAFF. V is TRBV19 and J is TRBJ1-1; the D is unclear. V lost 10 bases and J 0 bases, leaving 12 bases between the germline ends. Germline CDR1 LNHDA, CDR2 SQIVND (reference sequence). CDR3 length: 13 amino acids.

The chain carries TRBV6-5 and TRBJ1-6; 7 nucleotides line up with TRBD1. This CDR3 is built from 14 residues. J was trimmed by 7 bases and V by 6 bases; bases with no gene match: 6. Germline V gene data show CDR1 as MNHEY and CDR2 as SVGAGI. The CDR3 DNA reads as TGTGCCAGCAGCTCGACAGGGCTCAATTCACCCCTCCACTTT. Protein: CASSSTGLNSPLHF.

This clone was found once. This chain joins TRBV7-3 and TRBJ2-1; 7 bases are a match to TRBD2. The germline V gene encodes CDR1 SGHTA and CDR2 FQGTGA. The CDR3 runs to 14 residues. The trim removed 6 bases at V and 9 bases at J, leaving 11 bases unmatched. The CDR3, as DNA: TGTGCCAGCAGTCTGGGAGGGGCTACGGGTGAGCAGTTCTTC. As protein: CASSLGGATGEQFF. Together with reference TRBV7-3 and TRBJ2-1, the CDR3 gives the full variable domain: GAGVSQTPSNKVTEKGKYVELRCDPISGHTALYWYRQSLGQGPEFLIYFQGTGAADDSGLPNDRFFAVRPEGSVSTLKIQRTERGDSAVYLCASSLGGATGEQFFGPGTRLTVL.

Regarding this clone: Different DNA sequences within this sample yield the same CDR3. The chain couples TRBV9 to TRBJ1-1, with no clear D. CDR1 and CDR2 from the germline V gene are SGDLS and YYNGEE. The V gene lost 4 bases and the J gene lost 2 bases, with 9 bases spanning the gap. This CDR3 spans 13 amino acids. DNA for the CDR3: TGTGCCAGCAGCTCAGGAGGTAACACTGAAGCTTTCTTT. Translating gives CASSSGGNTEAFF.

This chain uses TRBV7-9 with TRBJ1-5; 7 bases line up with TRBD1. Germline assignment: CDR1 SEHNR and CDR2 FQNEAQ (reference sequence). This CDR3 is 16 amino acids long. The ends lost 0 bases at V and 4 bases at J; junction bases unmatched: 6. CDR3: CASSLARTGNNQPQHF. CDR3 sequence (DNA): TGTGCCAGCAGCTTAGCCCGGACAGGCAATAATCAGCCCCAGCATTTT.

J is TRBJ1-1 and V is TRBV6-2 or TRBV6-3; possible D gene TRBD1, 6 bases. The CDR3 runs to 14 residues. V shed 2 bases and J shed 4 bases, with 11 bases lying between them. Germline CDR1 reads MNHEY; CDR2 reads SVGEGT. CDR3 protein: CASSYLGGITEAFF. Written as DNA, the CDR3 is TGTGCCAGCAGTTACCTAGGGGGAATCACTGAAGCTTTCTTT.

The V call is TRBV10-3, the J call TRBJ1-3; no firm D call. Trimming left V 9 bases short and J 0 bases short, with 12 bases between. This CDR3 is built from 14 residues. The germline CDR1 and CDR2 sequences are ENHRY and SYGVKD. CDR3 sequence reads: CAMFDGGSGNTIYF. The CDR3 region has the DNA TGTGCCATGTTTGACGGAGGCTCTGGAAACACCATATATTTT.

This clone was observed a few times. V and J are TRBV9 and TRBJ1-1, with no clear D. This CDR3 comprises 15 residues. The V gene's germline CDR1 is SGDLS and CDR2 YYNGEE. With 3 bases removed from V and 7 bases from J, the gap between germline ends came to 19 bases. The CDR3 DNA is TGTGCCAGCAGCGCCGATTTGCGGCAGCCATTTGAAGCTTTCTTT. Its protein product is CASSADLRQPFEAFF.

The table lists this clone with a count of one. This chain links TRBV7-3 with TRBJ1-2, with D possibly matching TRBD1 (5 bases). From germline, CDR1 is SGHTA and CDR2 FQGTGA. V was clipped by 2 bases and J by 7 bases, with 20 bases between them. The CDR3 is made up of 16 amino acids. Here the CDR3 DNA reads TGTGCCAGCAGCTTAGGTCAGGGTCCTTCATCGGGTGGCTACACCTTC. Protein sequence: CASSLGQGPSSGGYTF.

The rearrangement joins TRBV7-6 to TRBJ2-2; 8 bases are a match to TRBD2. CDR3 length equals 15 residues. V shed 5 bases and J 7 bases; nucleotides not matched to a gene: 9. CDR1 and CDR2 from the germline V gene are SGHVS and FNYEAQ. The CDR3 DNA is TGTGCCAGCAGCCCCCGGGGGGGGTGGAGCGGGGAGCTGTTTTTT. Its protein product is CASSPRGGWSGELFF. The full variable domain, in which reference TRBV7-6 and TRBJ2-2 provide the parts outside the CDR3, is GAGVSQSPRYKVTKRGQDVALRCDPISGHVSLYWYRQALGQGPEFLTYFNYEAQQDKSGLPNDRFSAERPEGSISTLTIQRTEQRDSAMYRCASSPRGGWSGELFFGEGSRLTVL.

Note on this clone: Other DNA sequences of this sample code for an identical CDR3. The chain combines TRBV4-3 with TRBJ2-1; possible D gene TRBD1, 6 bases. The V and J ends lost 1 base and 0 bases respectively, with 13 bases between them. There are 17 residues in the CDR3. Germline CDR1 and CDR2: LGHNA and YSLEER. The CDR3 reads CASSQALGAGSYNEQFF. In DNA form, the CDR3 reads TGCGCCAGCAGCCAAGCCCTGGGGGCGGGCTCCTACAATGAGCAGTTCTTC.

V is TRBV29-1 and J is TRBJ2-7, with TRBD2 matching over 11 bases. Germline V gives CDR1 SQVTM, CDR2 ANQGSEA. V lost 3 bases, J lost 1 base, and 8 bases stayed unmatched. This CDR3 has 16 amino acids. CDR3 sequence: CSVDEASSGGSYEQYF. The DNA for the CDR3 is TGCAGCGTTGATGAGGCGTCTAGCGGGGGGTCCTACGAGCAGTACTTC.

The chain employs TRBV30 and TRBJ1-2; 9 nucleotides match TRBD1. This CDR3 has 17 residues. With 4 bases clipped from V and 7 bases from J, the junction kept 19 bases outside the gene matches. Germline assignment: CDR1 GTSNPN and CDR2 SVGIG (reference sequence). CDR3 DNA: TGTGCCTGGACAGCCACTCGTACAGGGGGCGCCTTGCGTGGCTACACCTTC. This encodes CAWTATRTGGALRGYTF.

The rearrangement links TRBV18 to TRBJ2-5; 8 bases are shared with TRBD1. J gave up 5 bases and V 6 bases, and 8 bases lay outside the gene matches. The length of the CDR3 is 14 residues. Germline CDR1 KGHSH, CDR2 LQKENI. The CDR3 here is CASSSTGATETQYF. For the CDR3, the DNA is TGTGCCAGCTCTTCGACAGGGGCGACGGAGACCCAGTACTTC.

The chain recombines TRBV7-9 with TRBJ1-2; TRBD1 aligns across 9 bases. CDR3 size: 15 residues. With V trimmed by 4 bases and J by 8 bases, 11 bases remained unmatched. Germline V lookup: CDR1 SEHNR, CDR2 FQNEAQ (reference sequence). The CDR3 sequence is CASSSTTGGGSGYTF. In nucleotides, the CDR3 is TGTGCCAGCAGCTCGACGACAGGGGGAGGGTCGGGCTACACCTTC.

The chain links TRBV3-1 (or the pseudogene TRBV3-2) to TRBJ2-7; TRBD1 aligns across 8 bases. The V gene end was trimmed by 2 bases and the J gene end by 6 bases; junction bases not matched to a gene: 18. This CDR3 is 18 amino acids long. Germline V lookup: CDR1 LGHDT, CDR2 YNNKEL (reference sequence). The CDR3 DNA reads as TGTGCCAGCAGCCAACCCGGGACAGGCCTCGTCGGCCCTACCGAGCAGTACTTC. Its protein product is CASSQPGTGLVGPTEQYF.

The chain carries TRBV5-5 and TRBJ1-5, with D perhaps TRBD1 (6 bases). V lost 2 bases and J lost 0, with 9 bases in between. The CDR3 loop spans 15 amino acids. In germline, CDR1 is SGHKS, CDR2 YYEKEE (reference sequence). The CDR3 nucleotides read TGTGCCAGCAGCTTCGGGACATATAGCAATCAGCCCCAGCATTTT. It yields the protein CASSFGTYSNQPQHF.